Listed here are 24 T cell receptor beta chains from one sample, sequenced in a study of cytomegalovirus exposure and HLA in healthy donors. With 60 Vbeta and 13 Jbeta primers, the PCR was carried out. Measured with immunoSEQ multiplex PCR; TCRdb has only the in-frame clones, and not every one. The table includes 100,000 to 150,000 clones, roughly 84% detected once. The material sequenced was PBMCs. Source of these receptors: a man aged 50 to 60 in good health and CMV-seronegative.

The chain employs TRBV29-1 and TRBJ1-3; 12 bases align to TRBD1. This CDR3 has 15 amino acids. The ends lost 6 bases at V and 0 bases at J; junction bases unmatched: 3. Germline V gives CDR1 SQVTM, CDR2 ANQGSEA. CDR3 DNA: TGCAGCGTGGGACAGGGGGCAGACTCTGGAAACACCATATATTTT. Protein product: CSVGQGADSGNTIYF.

This clone was seen a single time. The chain has TRBV19 and TRBJ1-6; 9 bases are a match to TRBD1. Germline lookup yields CDR1 LNHDA and CDR2 SQIVND (reference sequence). The trim removed 6 bases at V and 10 bases at J, leaving 10 bases unmatched. CDR3 length: 15 amino acids. The chain's CDR3 is CASRPRRDRESPLHF. The CDR3 coding sequence is TGTGCCAGTAGACCAAGGCGGGACAGGGAATCACCCCTCCACTTT. Full variable domain (rest looked up from reference TRBV19 and TRBJ1-6): DGGITQSPKYLFRKEGQNVTLSCEQNLNHDAMYWYRQDPGQGLRLIYYSQIVNDFQKGDIAEGYSVSREKKESFPLTVTSAQKNPTAFYLCASRPRRDRESPLHFGNGTRLTVT.

This chain uses TRBV5-1 with TRBJ2-7, with D perhaps matching TRBD1 (6 bases). Trimming took off 0 bases at V and 3 bases at J, with 10 bases between the two ends. Germline-derived CDR1 and CDR2 are SGHRS and YFSETQ. The CDR3 covers 14 residues. The CDR3 DNA reads as TGCGCCAGCAGCTTGGGTGACAGGAACTACGAGCAGTACTTC. Translated: CASSLGDRNYEQYF.

V is TRBV4-2 and J is TRBJ1-1; unclear D gene. This CDR3 has 15 amino acids. With 5 bases removed from V and 5 bases from J, the gap between germline ends came to 18 bases. Germline-derived CDR1 and CDR2 are LGHNA and YNFKEQ. CDR3 sequence: CASSADLLKETEAFF. The CDR3 coding sequence is TGTGCCAGCAGCGCGGACTTGTTAAAAGAGACTGAAGCTTTCTTT.

Written as DNA, the CDR3 is TGTGCCAGTAGTATTTATTCAGGGGCCAACTACGAGCAGTACTTC. This sequence encodes CASSIYSGANYEQYF. The V call is TRBV19, the J call TRBJ2-7; D perhaps matches TRBD1 (6 bases). Germline CDR1 reads LNHDA; CDR2 reads SQIVND (reference sequence). The CDR3 runs 15 residues. Trimming removed 3 bases from V and 3 bases from J, with 15 bases in between.

The chain has TRBV6-4 and TRBJ1-3; 7 bases are a match to TRBD1. Germline V gene data show CDR1 as MRHNA and CDR2 as SNTAGT. This CDR3 is built from 15 residues. V lost 6 bases to trimming and J lost 2 bases; unmatched junction nucleotides: 7. CDR3 sequence reads: CASSAGTAPGNTIYF. CDR3 nucleotides: TGTGCCAGCAGCGCCGGGACAGCCCCTGGAAACACCATATATTTT.

This rearrangement joins TRBV6-1 to TRBJ2-3, with 7 bases fitting TRBD1. Germline V gene sequence: CDR1 MNHNS, CDR2 SASEGT. The CDR3 totals 16 residues. V was clipped by 4 bases and J by 6 bases; unmatched bases: 13. CDR3 DNA sequence: TGTGCCAGCAGTGCCCAGGGGGATCCCACAACCGATACGCAGTATTTT. Its translation is CASSAQGDPTTDTQYF.

The gene calls are TRBV19 and TRBJ2-5, with D possibly matching TRBD1 (6 bases). Germline V lookup: CDR1 LNHDA, CDR2 SQIVND (reference sequence). The CDR3 is 15 residues long. V was shortened by 3 bases and J by 3 bases, with 14 bases between the two germline ends. The DNA of the CDR3 is TGTGCCAGTAGTATTAGACAGAGGGGGAAAGAGACCCAGTACTTC. It encodes CASSIRQRGKETQYF.

The chain has TRBV10-3 and TRBJ2-7, with 9 bases identical to TRBD1. The length of the CDR3 is 13 residues. In germline, CDR1 is ENHRY, CDR2 SYGVKD. Unmatched junction bases numbered 5, after V lost 5 bases and J lost 6 bases. This CDR3 reads CAISPGQGGEQYF. CDR3 nucleotide sequence: TGTGCCATCAGTCCGGGACAGGGTGGCGAGCAGTACTTC.

The V call is TRBV5-6, the J call TRBJ1-2, with 9 nucleotides matching TRBD1. The CDR3 sequence is 15 residues long. Germline CDR1 SGHDT, CDR2 YYEEEE. The V gene end was trimmed by 4 bases and the J gene end by 3 bases; junction bases not matched to a gene: 7. This CDR3 is CASSPGTGMDYGYTF. The CDR3 DNA is TGTGCCAGCAGCCCCGGGACAGGGATGGACTATGGCTACACCTTC.

The chain joins TRBV30 to TRBJ2-7; 8 bases are a match to TRBD1. V shed 4 bases and J 2 bases; nucleotides not matched to a gene: 4. This CDR3 has 13 residues. Germline V gives CDR1 GTSNPN, CDR2 SVGIG (reference sequence). The CDR3 sequence: CAWNTGGTYEQYF. The CDR3 region has the DNA TGTGCCTGGAATACAGGGGGAACCTACGAGCAGTACTTC.

The chain couples TRBV9 to TRBJ1-2; no definite D call. Germline-derived CDR1 and CDR2 are SGDLS and YYNGEE. This CDR3 comprises 11 residues. V was clipped by 7 bases and J by 11 bases, with 15 bases between them. CDR3 residues: CASPEVMLYTF. In DNA, the CDR3 is TGTGCCAGCCCCGAGGTAATGTTATACACCTTC.

This sequence joins TRBV7-8 and TRBJ2-7, with a possible D match to TRBD2 (6 bases). The CDR3 extends over 16 amino acids. Trimming removed 2 bases at V and 3 bases at J, with 17 bases between. Per the germline V gene, CDR1 is SGHVS and CDR2 is FQNEAQ. The CDR3 protein is CASSLFREPAFYEQYF. CDR3 sequence (DNA): TGTGCCAGCAGCTTATTCCGGGAGCCCGCTTTCTACGAGCAGTACTTC.

The chain couples TRBV19 to TRBJ1-2; unclear D gene. With 1 base removed from V and 7 bases from J, the gap between germline ends came to 16 bases. The CDR3 is 15 amino acids. CDR1 is LNHDA, CDR2 SQIVND, per germline (reference sequence). CDR3 DNA sequence: TGTGCCAGTAGTATAGGGGCGCCCGGTCTGAGTGGCTACACCTTC. Translating gives CASSIGAPGLSGYTF.

This clone occurred a few times. The chain carries TRBV19 and TRBJ2-6; the D gene is possibly TRBD1 (5 bases). This CDR3 comprises 15 residues. Trimming took 5 bases from V and 0 from J, leaving 8 bases between them. Germline V gene lookup returns CDR1 LNHDA and CDR2 SQIVND (reference sequence). The CDR3 loop reads CASSPTGSGANVLTF. The CDR3 DNA reads as TGTGCCAGTAGTCCCACAGGCTCTGGGGCCAACGTCCTGACTTTC.

DNA of the CDR3: TGTGCCAGCAGCCCGACGTCGCGGGGTGGGGGGGAGACCCAGTACTTC. Translation: CASSPTSRGGGETQYF. This rearrangement joins TRBV11-2 to TRBJ2-5; possible D gene TRBD2, 6 bases. Germline lookup yields CDR1 SGHAT and CDR2 FQNNGV. V was clipped by 5 bases and J by 5 bases, with 21 bases between them. This CDR3 spans 16 amino acids.

The chain employs TRBV19 and TRBJ2-7, with 8 bases matching TRBD1. J was trimmed by 6 bases and V by 3 bases; bases with no gene match: 4. The germline V gene has CDR1 LNHDA and CDR2 SQIVND (reference sequence). This CDR3 is 13 amino acids long. The CDR3 spells CASSMGTGSEQYF. In nucleotides, the CDR3 is TGTGCCAGTAGTATGGGGACAGGTTCCGAGCAGTACTTC. Drawing the rest from reference TRBV19 and TRBJ2-7, the complete variable domain is DGGITQSPKYLFRKEGQNVTLSCEQNLNHDAMYWYRQDPGQGLRLIYYSQIVNDFQKGDIAEGYSVSREKKESFPLTVTSAQKNPTAFYLCASSMGTGSEQYFGPGTRLTVT.

CDR3 DNA: TGTGCCATCAGTGAGTCAAGCAACGCTAACTATGGCTACACCTTC. Its translation: CAISESSNANYGYTF. The chain links TRBV10-3 to TRBJ1-2, with D uncertain. This CDR3 comprises 15 residues. CDR1 is ENHRY, CDR2 SYGVKD, per germline. With 0 bases removed from V and 0 bases from J, the gap between germline ends came to 8 bases.

This rearrangement joins TRBV6-5 to TRBJ2-6; unclear D gene. The CDR3 is 15 amino acids. V lost 6 bases and J lost 0, with 9 bases in between. CDR1 is MNHEY and CDR2 is SVGAGI in the germline V gene. CDR3 sequence: CASSSSFSGANVLTF. The CDR3 coding sequence is TGTGCCAGCAGCTCAAGCTTCTCTGGGGCCAACGTCCTGACTTTC.

The chain is built from TRBV7-8 and TRBJ2-7, with 10 bases lining up with TRBD1. Germline V lookup: CDR1 SGHVS, CDR2 FQNEAQ. The ends lost 5 bases at V and 6 bases at J; junction bases unmatched: 4. This CDR3 has 13 amino acids. CDR3 loop: CASSVGTGAEQYF. The DNA of the CDR3 is TGTGCCAGCAGCGTAGGGACAGGGGCCGAGCAGTACTTC.

The rearrangement uses TRBV5-1 and TRBJ1-1; 9 bases agree with TRBD1. V dropped 4 bases and J dropped 1; count of bases not matched to a gene: 11. This CDR3 has 17 residues. Germline-derived CDR1 and CDR2 are SGHRS and YFSETQ. The CDR3 loop reads CASSRRGVGQGNTEAFF. As DNA, the CDR3 is TGCGCCAGCAGCCGCAGGGGGGTGGGACAGGGGAACACTGAAGCTTTCTTT.

V is TRBV25-1 and J is TRBJ2-5, with D maybe TRBD1 (5 bases). The CDR3 is 16 amino acids. V lost 0 bases to trimming and J lost 2 bases, with 13 bases between them. The germline gives CDR1 MGHDK, CDR2 SYGVNS. The CDR3 DNA reads TGTGCCAGCAGTGAATATTGGCAGGGCGCTCAAGAGACCCAGTACTTC. Residues: CASSEYWQGAQETQYF.

The chain couples TRBV12-5 to TRBJ1-6, with TRBD1 as a possible D gene (6 bases). V lost 6 bases to trimming and J lost 7 bases, with 13 bases between them. The germline CDR1 and CDR2 sequences are LGHNT and FRNRAP. The CDR3 extends over 14 amino acids. CDR3 in amino acids: CASGLQGINSPLHF. The DNA of the CDR3 is TGTGCTAGTGGGCTACAGGGTATCAATTCACCCCTCCACTTT.

The chain joins TRBV15 to TRBJ1-5, with D unclear. The CDR3 totals 13 residues. Germline lookup yields CDR1 LNHNV and CDR2 YYDKDF (reference sequence). With 5 bases removed from V and 4 bases from J, the gap between germline ends came to 9 bases. The CDR3 region is CATSSSQNQPQHF. Here the CDR3 DNA reads TGTGCCACCAGCTCATCTCAGAATCAGCCCCAGCATTTT. The full variable domain, with the rest looked up from reference TRBV15 and TRBJ1-5, is DAMVIQNPRYQVTQFGKPVTLSCSQTLNHNVMYWYQQKSSQAPKLLFHYYDKDFNNEADTPDNFQSRRPNTSFCFLDIRSPGLGDTAMYLCATSSSQNQPQHFGDGTRLSIL.